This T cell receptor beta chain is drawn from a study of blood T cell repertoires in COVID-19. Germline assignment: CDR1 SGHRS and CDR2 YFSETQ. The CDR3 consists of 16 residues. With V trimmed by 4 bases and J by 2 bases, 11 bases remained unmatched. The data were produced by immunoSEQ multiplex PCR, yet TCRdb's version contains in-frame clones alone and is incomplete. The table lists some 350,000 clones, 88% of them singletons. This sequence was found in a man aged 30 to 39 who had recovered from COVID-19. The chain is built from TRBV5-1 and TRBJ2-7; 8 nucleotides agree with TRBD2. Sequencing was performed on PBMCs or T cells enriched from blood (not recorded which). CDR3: CASSPSTRGDPYEQYF. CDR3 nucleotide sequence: TGCGCCAGCAGCCCCAGTACGCGGGGGGATCCCTACGAGCAGTACTTC.